A single sample is the source of the 4 T cell receptor beta chains below, sequenced in a study of glioma-infiltrating T cells. Amplification of TCR alpha and beta CDR3 regions from RNA used iRepertoire nested multiplex PCR. Using its own MiXCR run on the multiplex PCR reads, TCRdb lists one record per CDR3 protein. The sample has approximately 100,000 distinct CDR3 sequences, less than 30% seen once. What was sequenced was glioma tissue, nonneoplastic brain tissue, or PBMCs (not recorded which). Source of these receptors: a human donor with low-grade glioma or glioblastoma, undergoing nonglioma brain surgery, or in good health (not recorded which).

This clonotype came up many times. The chain links TRBV7-9 to TRBJ2-3; 11 bases match TRBD2. V shed 5 bases and J 2 bases; nucleotides not matched to a gene: 6. Germline CDR1 is SEHNR and CDR2 is FQNEAQ (reference sequence). The length of the CDR3 is 16 residues. Written as DNA, the CDR3 is TGTGCCAGCAGCATGACTAGCGGGACATTCACAGATACGCAGTATTTT. Translation gives CASSMTSGTFTDTQYF.

This clonotype was seen ten or more times. The V gene is TRBV15, the J gene TRBJ2-1, with D perhaps matching TRBD1 or TRBD2 (7 bases each). V was cut by 5 bases and J by 5 bases, with 19 bases left in between. The CDR3 sequence is 16 residues long. CDR1 is LNHNV, CDR2 YYDKDF, per germline (reference sequence). CDR3 coding DNA: TGTGCCACCAGCGGTAGACAGGGAGGGAAGGACAATGAGCAGTTCTTC. The encoded protein is CATSGRQGGKDNEQFF.

With respect to this clonotype: A much larger clone sits a single nucleotide away, making a read error possible. The CDR3 end shows no conserved phenylalanine or tryptophan, and so a read error is likely. The chain couples TRBV29-1 to TRBJ2-7; D is possibly TRBD1 (5 bases). The CDR3 spans 13 residues. CDR1 is SQVTM and CDR2 is ANQGSEA in the germline V gene. The ends were cut back, 7 bases at V and 1 base at J, with 14 bases in the middle. CDR3 sequence reads: CSGTGTDSYEQYL. CDR3 nucleotides: TGCAGCGGTACAGGTACAGATTCCTACGAGCAGTACCTC.

The DNA of the CDR3 is TGCGCCAGCAGCCGAGTAGAGGGGTTCGACGAGCAGTACTTC. Amino acids: CASSRVEGFDEQYF. The V and J genes are TRBV4-1 and TRBJ2-7, with D perhaps matching TRBD1 or TRBD2 (5 bases each). Germline CDR1 is MGHRA and CDR2 is YSYEKL. V dropped 4 bases and J dropped 5 bases, with 15 bases sitting between them. This CDR3 spans 14 amino acids.